These T cell receptor beta chains were read from a single sample in a study of T cells expressing NK-cell markers. TCRdb re-called the 5' RACE reads, yielding one record per CDR3 amino acid sequence without DNA. The sample has about 540,000 distinct CDR3 sequences. The sequencing sample was made of blood T cells: a sorted CD56 or NKG2C T cell subset, CD4+ or CD8+ T cells, or bulk PBMC T cells (not recorded which). Receptor source: a man between 18 and 29 years old in good health. The CDR3 runs from the conserved cysteine through the conserved F or W. Each record gives: V gene, J gene, CDR3 protein.

>TRBV20-1|TRBJ2-7
CSARRLGTSGAYEQYF
>TRBV12-3/TRBV12-4|TRBJ2-2
CASSLARQGIGELFF
>TRBV7-9|TRBJ1-2
CASSLRDRSIYGYTF
>TRBV11-2|TRBJ2-3
CASSWSTSTDTQYF
>TRBV20-1|TRBJ2-3
CSATRTGDNTDTQYF
>TRBV29-1|TRBJ2-1
CSVEDPGPQFF
>TRBV20-1|TRBJ1-2
CSARPQNYGYTF
>TRBV14|TRBJ2-1
CASSHLRTRADEQFF
>TRBV12-3/TRBV12-4|TRBJ2-7
CASSLTGTGKEQYF
>TRBV5-1|TRBJ2-1
CASSLVGGRAFEQFF
>TRBV27|TRBJ2-1
CASSQGLLNGEQFF
>TRBV29-1|TRBJ2-7
CSVGTGGLYEQYF
>TRBV5-1|TRBJ1-5
CASSPRPGMHQPQHF
>TRBV6-2/TRBV6-3|TRBJ1-1
CATRQFSMNTEAFF
>TRBV3-1|TRBJ2-1
CASSQEGLAGVLNEQFF
>TRBV5-1|TRBJ2-6
CATTEGDASGANVLTF
>TRBV4-1|TRBJ2-1
CASSQERTGTSGGWQFF
>TRBV5-6|TRBJ2-3
CASSFRRWDTQYF
>TRBV11-3|TRBJ2-3
CASSLVGKPQYF
>TRBV9|TRBJ2-5
CASSVGFSGLRETQYF
>TRBV6-5|TRBJ1-4
CASSYGPQGEKLFF
>TRBV28|TRBJ1-3
CASSSRQPYRERSGNTIYF
>TRBV20-1|TRBJ2-5
CSARQASGGPGAQYF
>TRBV20-1|TRBJ2-1
CSAPLAGVYNEQFF